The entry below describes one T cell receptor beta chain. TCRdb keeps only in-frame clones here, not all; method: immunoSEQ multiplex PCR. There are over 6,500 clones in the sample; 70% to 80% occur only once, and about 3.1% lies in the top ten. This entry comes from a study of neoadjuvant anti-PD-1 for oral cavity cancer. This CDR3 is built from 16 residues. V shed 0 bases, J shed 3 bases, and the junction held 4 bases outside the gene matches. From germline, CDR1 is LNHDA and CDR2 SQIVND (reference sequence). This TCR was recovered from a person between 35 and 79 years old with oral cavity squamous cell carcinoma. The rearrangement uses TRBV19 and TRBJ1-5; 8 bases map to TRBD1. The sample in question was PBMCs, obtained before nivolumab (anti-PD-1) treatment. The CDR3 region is CASSIDRGRFNQPQHF. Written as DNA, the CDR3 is TGTGCCAGTAGTATAGACAGGGGGCGTTTCAATCAGCCCCAGCATTTT.